Listed below are T cell receptor beta chains from one sample, sequenced in a study of shared clonotypes between healthy human individuals. The protocol was immunoSEQ multiplex PCR, while the TCRdb copy is restricted to in-frame clones and leaves out a portion. The profile shows under 2,500,000 clones, approximately 94% of them singletons. Sequencing used naive CD4+ T cells sorted from blood. The receptors come from a man aged 18 to 29 in good health. Each CDR3 is given with its conserved first and last residue. A D gene is named only where the DNA matches it firmly. The size field is filled for only some rows; it gives once, few, many or a size class.

D gene	J gene	V gene	clone size	CDR3 protein	CDR3 DNA
-	TRBJ2-7	TRBV5-1	-	CASSPLAEEQYF	TGCGCCAGCAGCCCATTGGCTGAAGAGCAGTACTTC
TRBD1	TRBJ1-1	TRBV2	-	CASSEFSSLGTVSLNTEAFF	TGTGCCAGCAGTGAATTTAGCAGTCTAGGGACAGTGTCTTTGAACACTGAAGCTTTCTTT
-	TRBJ2-5	TRBV7-2	-	CASSYYREETQYF	TGTGCCAGCAGCTACTACAGGGAAGAGACCCAGTACTTC
TRBD2	TRBJ2-1	TRBV9	-	CASSYGLVPNEQFF	TGTGCCAGCAGCTACGGACTAGTCCCCAATGAGCAGTTCTTC
-	TRBJ2-7	TRBV4-1	-	CASSHPGLSYEQYF	TGCGCCAGCAGCCACCCGGGACTTTCCTACGAGCAGTACTTC
TRBD1	TRBJ1-6	TRBV19	-	CASSPGPGQYNSPLHF	TGTGCCAGTAGTCCGGGGCCGGGACAGTATAATTCACCCCTCCACTTT
TRBD1	TRBJ1-6	TRBV29-1	-	CSVRTGEGSPLHF	TGCAGCGTGCGGACAGGGGAGGGTTCACCCCTCCACTTT
-	TRBJ2-2	TRBV7-9	-	CASSLDRQGGGTGELFF	TGTGCCAGCAGCCTCGATAGACAGGGAGGAGGCACCGGGGAGCTGTTTTTT
-	TRBJ2-5	TRBV19	-	CASSTNAGETQYF	TGTGCCAGTAGTACCAACGCGGGAGAGACCCAGTACTTC
-	TRBJ1-1	TRBV7-2	-	CASSPLDSGTEAFF	TGTGCCAGCAGCCCCTTGGACAGTGGGACTGAAGCTTTCTTT
-	TRBJ1-1	TRBV18	-	CASSPIPLGTGNTEAFF	TGTGCCAGCTCACCGATTCCTTTAGGGACGGGGAACACTGAAGCTTTCTTT
-	TRBJ2-3	TRBV30	-	CAWSVPGDTDTQYF	TGTGCCTGGAGTGTACCTGGAGACACAGATACGCAGTATTTT
-	TRBJ1-1	TRBV28	-	CASSLREVSTEAFF	TGTGCCAGCAGTTTAAGGGAAGTAAGCACTGAAGCTTTCTTT
TRBD2	TRBJ2-1	TRBV11-2	-	CASSLRLARPPNEQFF	TGTGCCAGCAGCTTGAGACTAGCTCGACCACCTAATGAGCAGTTCTTC
-	TRBJ2-7	TRBV5-1	-	CASSNSGSSYEQYF	TGCGCCAGCAGCAACTCAGGGAGCTCCTACGAGCAGTACTTC
TRBD1	TRBJ2-7	TRBV27	once	CASSPGDSWSYEQYF	TGTGCCAGCAGTCCCGGGGACAGCTGGTCCTACGAGCAGTACTTC
-	TRBJ1-3	TRBV7-9	-	CASEKTTGGNTIYF	TGTGCCAGCGAAAAGACTACGGGAGGAAACACCATATATTTT
-	TRBJ1-3	TRBV5-1	-	CASTPRPNSGNTIYF	TGCGCCAGCACCCCCCGGCCCAACTCTGGAAACACCATATATTTT
-	TRBJ1-6	TRBV18	-	CASSPHGGLNSPLHF	TGTGCCAGCTCACCACATGGGGGGTTGAATTCACCCCTCCACTTT
TRBD1	TRBJ2-3	TRBV10-1	-	CASRHRGLSTDTQYF	TGCGCCAGCAGACACAGGGGGCTCAGCACAGATACGCAGTATTTT
TRBD1	TRBJ2-7	TRBV2	-	CASSLGTGVYEQYF	TGTGCCAGCAGTCTCGGGACAGGCGTCTACGAGCAGTACTTC
-	TRBJ2-1	TRBV7-8	once	CASSLAQVYNEQFF	TGTGCCAGCAGCTTAGCGCAGGTCTACAATGAGCAGTTCTTC
-	TRBJ2-5	TRBV5-6	-	CASSFKRDRPEQYF	TGTGCCAGCAGCTTCAAGAGGGACCGACCGGAGCAGTACTTC
-	TRBJ1-2	TRBV25-1	-	CASSEISGAGSFYGYTF	TGTGCCAGCAGTGAAATCTCGGGAGCCGGCTCCTTCTATGGCTACACCTTC
-	TRBJ2-3	TRBV30	-	CAYSGDTQYF	TGTGCCTATAGTGGGGATACGCAGTATTTT
TRBD2	TRBJ2-7	TRBV9	-	CASSLRTSESEQYF	TGTGCCAGCAGCCTCCGGACTAGCGAGAGCGAGCAGTACTTC
-	TRBJ2-7	TRBV6-1	-	CASSDPNGNEQYF	TGTGCCAGCAGTGATCCGAACGGCAACGAGCAGTACTTC
-	TRBJ2-1	TRBV5-1	-	CASSLNPVHNEQFF	TGCGCCAGCAGCTTGAATCCTGTCCACAATGAGCAGTTCTTC
-	TRBJ2-3	TRBV5-6	once	CASSLAGLRADTQYF	TGTGCCAGCAGCTTGGCGGGTCTGAGGGCAGATACGCAGTATTTT
-	TRBJ1-3	TRBV2	-	CASARAGNTIYF	TGTGCCAGCGCAAGGGCTGGAAACACCATATATTTT
TRBD2	TRBJ2-7	TRBV5-1	-	CASSLVPTSVHEQYF	TGCGCCAGCAGCTTGGTTCCGACTAGCGTCCACGAGCAGTACTTC
-	TRBJ2-7	TRBV7-2	-	CASSFSPLTGEQYF	TGTGCCAGCAGCTTCTCTCCGCTTACGGGCGAGCAGTACTTC
-	TRBJ2-2	TRBV7-3	-	CASSLPGTGELFF	TGTGCCAGCAGCTTACCGGGCACCGGGGAGCTGTTTTTT
TRBD2	TRBJ2-7	TRBV4-1	-	CASSHSRTSGSTSSEQYF	TGCGCCAGCAGCCACTCCAGGACTAGCGGGAGTACCTCCTCCGAGCAGTACTTC
TRBD2	TRBJ2-7	TRBV7-2	-	CASSPLAGNPYEQYF	TGTGCCAGCAGCCCATTAGCGGGCAACCCCTACGAGCAGTACTTC
-	TRBJ2-2	TRBV6-6	-	CASSLLRGPGGELFF	TGTGCCAGCAGTCTCTTAAGAGGTCCCGGGGGGGAGCTGTTTTTT
TRBD1	TRBJ2-7	TRBV19	-	CASSPWTGKNYEQYF	TGTGCCAGTAGTCCCTGGACAGGGAAAAACTACGAGCAGTACTTC
TRBD1	TRBJ1-6	TRBV30	-	CALMTGGGSPLHF	TGTGCCTTAATGACAGGGGGTGGGTCACCCCTCCACTTT
TRBD2	TRBJ2-3	TRBV7-9	-	CASSSFFSLAQYIGTQYF	TGTGCCAGCAGCTCCTTTTTTTCACTAGCGCAATATATTGGTACGCAGTATTTT
-	TRBJ1-2	TRBV5-1	-	CASSPWDNSDYGYTF	TGCGCCAGCAGCCCCTGGGACAATAGTGACTATGGCTACACCTTC
TRBD1	TRBJ2-2	TRBV5-8	-	CASRGGQGKNPHTGELFF	TGTGCCAGCAGGGGGGGACAGGGGAAGAACCCTCACACCGGGGAGCTGTTTTTT
-	TRBJ1-2	TRBV28	-	CASTTLKNGYTF	TGTGCCAGCACCACGCTAAAAAATGGCTACACCTTC
-	TRBJ2-7	TRBV28	-	CASSPGSQGSYEQYF	TGTGCCAGCAGCCCCGGATCCCAGGGCTCCTACGAGCAGTACTTC
TRBD1	TRBJ2-7	TRBV30	once	CAWTRTGSSYEQYF	TGTGCCTGGACAAGGACAGGCAGCTCCTACGAGCAGTACTTC
-	TRBJ2-1	TRBV7-8	-	CASSVVDREQFF	TGTGCCAGCAGCGTAGTCGACAGGGAGCAGTTCTTC
-	TRBJ2-2	TRBV9	-	CASSLTGTNTGELFF	TGTGCCAGCAGCTTGACTGGCACGAACACCGGGGAGCTGTTTTTT
-	TRBJ1-5	TRBV25-1	-	CASSEGLQPQHF	TGTGCCAGCAGTGAAGGACTTCAGCCCCAGCATTTT
TRBD1	TRBJ2-7	TRBV10-3	-	CAISEGQVRSYEQYF	TGTGCCATCAGTGAAGGACAGGTAAGGTCCTACGAGCAGTACTTC
TRBD2	TRBJ2-2	TRBV7-2	-	CASSLVGLARLGELFF	TGTGCCAGCAGCTTAGTTGGACTAGCCCGATTAGGGGAGCTGTTTTTT
-	TRBJ1-1	TRBV20-1	-	CSAAESTEAFF	TGCAGTGCCGCAGAGAGCACTGAAGCTTTCTTT
TRBD1	TRBJ1-6	TRBV27	-	CASQVLGQGFVSPLHF	TGTGCCAGCCAGGTCCTGGGACAGGGGTTTGTTTCACCCCTCCACTTT
TRBD1	TRBJ1-2	TRBV6-5	-	CASSSLTGQGPFGYTF	TGTGCCAGCAGTTCCTTAACGGGACAGGGGCCGTTTGGCTACACCTTC